The sequence of this TCR beta chain was determined in a study of T-cell memory formation after mild COVID-19. Study-level points and caveats: CD4+ contracting clones were found mainly in CM and EM, and CD8+ ones in EMRA. Cross-reactive memory appears to have joined, as suggested by some responding clones showing up in pre-infection memory.

Barcoded TCR alpha and TCR beta cDNA libraries with UMIs came from 5'RACE using constant-segment primers. TCRdb reprocessed the 5' RACE reads with MiXCR, giving one entry per CDR3 protein. This sample yields about 110,000 distinct CDR3 sequences, of which roughly a sixth are seen a single time; 5% to 7% belongs to the top ten. Comments on this clonotype: Its antigen is unidentified.

The sequence came from a man younger than 30 who had mild COVID-19 (a few samples of this study predate the infection). Cell type and time point are not known. Sequenced material: PBMCs or a T cell subset sorted from them (not recorded which).

CDR3 loop: CASRRTGITEAFF. The CDR3 DNA is TGCGCCAGCAGAAGGACAGGGATCACTGAAGCTTTCTTT. The chain couples TRBV5-1 to TRBJ1-1; TRBD1 matches 8 bases. With V trimmed by 5 bases and J by 4 bases, 4 bases remained unmatched. The CDR3 spans 13 residues. CDR1 and CDR2 from the germline V gene are SGHRS and YFSETQ.